The entry below describes one T cell receptor beta chain. The antigen is not known. Investigators reverse transcribed all isolated RNA, so they sequenced expressed TCRB transcripts. Sequenced by immunoSEQ multiplex PCR; TCRdb stores in-frame clones only, minus some. The top ten hold 0.45% of the sample, which has 65,000 to 100,000 clones, roughly a third seen once. Trimming left V 1 base short and J 4 bases short, with 13 bases between. CDR1 MGHRA and CDR2 YSYEKL come from the germline V gene. CDR3 length equals 15 residues. The sample comes from a study of beta chain features in type 1 diabetes. Whole-study results and caveats: VDJ junctions sequenced from type 1 diabetes patients showed fewer insertions and more deletions.

In all sorted populations, purity surpassed 95%. This sequence was found in a young woman in good health. This chain links TRBV4-1 with TRBJ1-2; no reliable D call. Sequencing was done on a sample of stem cell memory CD4+ T cells from blood. The CDR3 sequence is CASSQAGSAIYGYTF. The CDR3, as DNA: TGCGCCAGCAGCCAAGCTGGGTCAGCGATCTATGGCTACACCTTC.